The rows below give T cell receptor beta chains drawn from one sample of a study of cytomegalovirus exposure and HLA in healthy donors. TCRdb's copy holds only in-frame clones and misses some; the assay was immunoSEQ multiplex PCR. The table has 150,000 to 200,000 clones, over 80% seen once. The sequencing sample was made of PBMCs. These TCRs come from a girl between 5 and 17 years old in good health and CMV-seropositive. Each CDR3 is given with its conserved first and last residue. D genes are given only for firm matches. Clone size is not always given. Where it is, it says once, few, many or a class for expanded clones.

TRBV5-8	TRBD1	TRBJ1-2	.	16	CASSVESGTAIYGYTF	TGTGCCAGCAGCGTTGAATCCGGGACAGCCATCTATGGCTACACCTTC
TRBV6-5	.	TRBJ2-3	.	15	CASSYVRGAVDTQYF	TGTGCCAGCAGTTACGTGCGCGGTGCCGTCGATACGCAGTATTTT
TRBV19	.	TRBJ1-5	.	19	CASTQSPPGVWLSNQPQHF	TGTGCCAGTACCCAATCCCCCCCAGGGGTCTGGCTGAGCAATCAGCCCCAGCATTTT
TRBV18	.	TRBJ1-1	.	15	CASSPYGAMNTEAFF	TGTGCCAGCTCACCATATGGGGCAATGAACACTGAAGCTTTCTTT
TRBV6-5	TRBD2	TRBJ2-2	.	14	CASESGSDTGELFF	TGTGCCAGCGAAAGCGGGAGTGACACCGGGGAGCTGTTTTTT
TRBV2	TRBD2	TRBJ2-7	.	17	CASSEEILAGPLYEQYF	TGTGCCAGCAGTGAAGAAATACTAGCGGGACCCCTCTACGAGCAGTACTTC
TRBV29-1	.	TRBJ1-1	.	14	CSVTHRVAGTEAFF	TGCAGCGTTACCCACAGGGTTGCGGGCACTGAAGCTTTCTTT
TRBV30	TRBD2	TRBJ2-1	.	14	CAWRLAGSYNEQFF	TGTGCCTGGAGACTAGCGGGTTCCTACAATGAGCAGTTCTTC
TRBV9	TRBD1	TRBJ1-1	.	16	CASSSWTGGVDTEAFF	TGTGCCAGCAGCTCATGGACAGGGGGCGTCGACACTGAAGCTTTCTTT
TRBV14	.	TRBJ2-1	.	11	CASSHEGEQFF	TGTGCCAGCAGCCACGAGGGTGAGCAGTTCTTC
TRBV11-1	.	TRBJ1-1	.	13	CASSLQGGTEAFF	TGTGCCAGCAGCTTACAGGGCGGCACTGAAGCTTTCTTT
TRBV9	.	TRBJ2-1	.	18	CASSLSRGMVSSYNEQFF	TGTGCCAGCAGCCTATCAAGGGGGATGGTAAGCTCCTACAATGAGCAGTTCTTC
TRBV6-5	.	TRBJ2-7	.	13	CASSPDRAYEQYF	TGTGCCAGCAGCCCCGACAGAGCCTACGAGCAGTACTTC
TRBV4-3	.	TRBJ1-2	.	15	CASSQQPGGPRSYTF	TGCGCCAGCAGCCAACAGCCAGGAGGCCCTAGGAGCTACACCTTC
TRBV6-5	TRBD2	TRBJ2-1	.	16	CASSWDPSSGYNEQFF	TGTGCCAGCAGTTGGGATCCTTCTAGCGGATACAATGAGCAGTTCTTC
TRBV27	.	TRBJ2-1	few	15	CASSLRANRDHEQFF	TGTGCCAGCAGTTTGAGGGCCAACAGGGACCATGAGCAGTTCTTC
TRBV30	.	TRBJ2-1	.	13	CAWTASSYNEQFF	TGTGCCTGGACCGCGAGCTCCTACAATGAGCAGTTCTTC
TRBV10-3	TRBD1	TRBJ1-4	.	13	CAITAGGGEKLFF	TGTGCCATCACGGCAGGGGGCGGTGAAAAACTGTTTTTT
TRBV9	.	TRBJ1-5	.	14	CASSVQGGDQPQHF	TGTGCCAGCAGCGTACAGGGAGGGGATCAGCCCCAGCATTTT
TRBV7-6	.	TRBJ2-2	.	14	CASSLVEKSGELFF	TGTGCCAGCAGCTTAGTGGAGAAGAGCGGGGAGCTGTTTTTT
TRBV19	.	TRBJ1-2	.	17	CASSIQRGATGTYGYTF	TGTGCCAGTAGTATACAACGGGGGGCGACAGGAACCTATGGCTACACCTTC
TRBV30	TRBD1	TRBJ1-1	once	11	CGTGKNTEAFF	TGTGGGACAGGCAAGAACACTGAAGCTTTCTTT
TRBV30	.	TRBJ1-2	.	14	CAWSVARANYGYTF	TGTGCCTGGAGTGTCGCGAGGGCTAACTATGGCTACACCTTC
TRBV5-8	TRBD1	TRBJ1-1	.	15	CASSLGQGMNTEAFF	TGTGCCAGCAGCTTGGGACAGGGCATGAACACTGAAGCTTTCTTT
TRBV15	TRBD1	TRBJ1-4	.	17	CATSRIRQGANNEKLFF	TGTGCCACCAGCAGAATCCGACAGGGGGCAAATAATGAAAAACTGTTTTTT
TRBV19	TRBD1	TRBJ1-5	few	14	CARSPGTGIQPQHF	TGTGCCAGATCTCCCGGGACAGGGATTCAGCCCCAGCATTTT
TRBV27	TRBD2	TRBJ2-5	.	18	CASSLGLAGLEYQETQYF	TGTGCCAGCAGTTTGGGACTAGCGGGGCTGGAGTACCAAGAGACCCAGTACTTC
TRBV2	TRBD1	TRBJ2-3	.	15	CASSDPGQHSDTQYF	TGTGCCAGCAGTGATCCGGGACAGCATTCAGATACGCAGTATTTT
TRBV5-6	.	TRBJ2-3	.	14	CASSLVLDTDTQYF	TGTGCCAGCAGCTTGGTATTAGACACAGATACGCAGTATTTT
TRBV18	.	TRBJ1-5	.	16	CASSPLNSGGNQPQHF	TGTGCCAGCTCACCGTTGAATTCGGGGGGCAATCAGCCCCAGCATTTT
TRBV30	TRBD1	TRBJ1-5	.	15	CAWSGDRVGNQPQHF	TGTGCCTGGAGTGGGGACAGGGTAGGAAATCAGCCCCAGCATTTT
TRBV5-1	.	TRBJ2-1	.	15	CASSPQQGSYNEQFF	TGCGCCAGCAGTCCCCAACAGGGTTCGTACAATGAGCAGTTCTTC
TRBV6-1	TRBD1	TRBJ1-2	.	14	CASRPDRGPRGYTF	TGTGCCAGCAGGCCGGACAGGGGGCCGCGGGGCTACACCTTC
TRBV10-3	.	TRBJ1-2	.	15	CAISELEGPFGGYTF	TGTGCCATCAGTGAACTCGAGGGTCCCTTCGGGGGCTACACCTTC
TRBV5-4	TRBD1	TRBJ2-2	.	16	CASSGHQGAGTGELFF	TGTGCCAGCAGCGGACATCAGGGGGCGGGCACCGGGGAGCTGTTTTTT
TRBV5-4	TRBD1	TRBJ1-4	.	15	CASSEGTGNWEKLFF	TGTGCCAGCAGCGAGGGGACAGGGAATTGGGAAAAACTGTTTTTT
TRBV7-2	.	TRBJ1-2	.	14	CASSLARGNYGYTF	TGTGCCAGCAGCTTAGCGAGGGGGAACTATGGCTACACCTTC
TRBV7-8	.	TRBJ1-2	.	15	CASSLQGTTNYGYTF	TGTGCCAGCAGCCTCCAGGGGACCACTAACTATGGCTACACCTTC
TRBV1	.	TRBJ1-2	.	14	CTSSQERGGYGYTF	TGCACCAGCAGCCAAGAGCGGGGGGGGTATGGCTACACCTTC
TRBV7-2	TRBD2	TRBJ2-3	.	15	CASSFSSGSTDTQYF	TGTGCCAGCAGCTTCTCTAGCGGTAGCACAGATACGCAGTATTTT
TRBV5-1	.	TRBJ2-7	.	16	CASSFGSAGSSYEQYF	TGCGCCAGCAGCTTCGGTAGCGCGGGCAGCTCCTACGAGCAGTACTTC
TRBV29-1	.	TRBJ1-2	.	10	CSVDESGYTF	TGCAGCGTTGACGAAAGCGGCTACACCTTC
TRBV7-9	.	TRBJ2-7	.	13	CASSPQGSNEQYF	TGTGCCAGCAGCCCACAGGGATCCAACGAGCAGTACTTC
TRBV19	TRBD2	TRBJ2-1	.	15	CASSTTSGNADEQFF	TGTGCCAGTAGTACCACTAGCGGGAATGCTGATGAGCAGTTCTTC
TRBV6-1	.	TRBJ1-2	.	14	CASNLSGQSYGYTF	TGTGCCAGCAATCTCAGCGGACAGTCCTATGGCTACACCTTC
TRBV19	.	TRBJ2-3	few	16	CASSPLRGIVTDTQYF	TGTGCCAGTAGTCCGTTACGGGGGATAGTCACAGATACGCAGTATTTT
TRBV7-8	TRBD1	TRBJ2-3	.	15	CASSSGTGHTDTQYF	TGTGCCAGCAGCTCCGGGACAGGGCACACAGATACGCAGTATTTT
TRBV7-8	.	TRBJ2-5	few	11	CASSPRQSQYF	TGTGCCAGCAGCCCGCGACAGTCCCAGTACTTC
TRBV6-1	.	TRBJ2-3	.	14	CASKAGVMYDTQYF	TGTGCCAGCAAAGCCGGGGTCATGTACGATACGCAGTATTTT
TRBV18	.	TRBJ2-5	.	13	CASSPNSIGTQYF	TGTGCCAGCTCACCGAACAGCATAGGGACCCAGTACTTC
TRBV4-1	.	TRBJ1-1	.	13	CASSQAGQTEAFF	TGCGCCAGCAGCCAAGCAGGACAGACTGAAGCTTTCTTT
TRBV7-9	TRBD2	TRBJ2-1	.	15	CASSFKGLALNEQFF	TGTGCCAGCAGCTTTAAGGGACTAGCCCTCAATGAGCAGTTCTTC
TRBV6-1	.	TRBJ1-1	few	15	CASSPARGRDTEAFF	TGTGCCAGCAGTCCCGCCAGGGGAAGGGACACTGAAGCTTTCTTT
TRBV6-5	TRBD1	TRBJ2-4	.	15	CAPEGATLAKNIQYF	TGTGCCCCTGAGGGGGCTACGCTAGCCAAAAACATTCAGTACTTC
TRBV5-1	.	TRBJ2-7	.	12	CASSFDTYEQYF	TGCGCCAGCAGCTTCGACACGTACGAGCAGTACTTC
TRBV4-3	TRBD2	TRBJ2-1	few	16	CASSLTSGLPGDEQFF	TGCGCCAGCAGCCTAACTAGCGGTCTCCCCGGGGATGAGCAGTTCTTC
TRBV5-4	TRBD2	TRBJ2-4	.	14	CASSQAGGGNIQYF	TGTGCCAGCAGCCAAGCGGGAGGGGGAAACATTCAGTACTTC